The entry below describes one TCR beta chain. Its antigen is unknown. TCRdb's copy holds only in-frame clones and misses some; the assay was immunoSEQ multiplex PCR. This table holds some 47,000 clones, about 95% found once. These data come from a study of T cells in tuberculosis. General observations from the study: The TCR-beta difference was not significant; alpha differences partly reflected length.

Germline V gives CDR1 MNHNY, CDR2 SVGAGI (reference sequence). The CDR3 loop spans 14 amino acids. Trimming removed 4 bases from V and 0 bases from J; junction bases left unmatched: 3. Unsorted cryopreserved PBMC were sequenced, averaging around 100,000 T cells per clinical donor. The V call is TRBV6-6, the J call TRBJ2-7; 7 positions match TRBD2. The sequence was obtained from a donor aged 10-29 years with latent tuberculosis or without tuberculosis infection. The sequencing input was PBMCs. The CDR3 here is CASSSPGGSYEQYF. The CDR3, as DNA: TGTGCCAGCAGTTCCCCGGGGGGCTCCTACGAGCAGTACTTC.